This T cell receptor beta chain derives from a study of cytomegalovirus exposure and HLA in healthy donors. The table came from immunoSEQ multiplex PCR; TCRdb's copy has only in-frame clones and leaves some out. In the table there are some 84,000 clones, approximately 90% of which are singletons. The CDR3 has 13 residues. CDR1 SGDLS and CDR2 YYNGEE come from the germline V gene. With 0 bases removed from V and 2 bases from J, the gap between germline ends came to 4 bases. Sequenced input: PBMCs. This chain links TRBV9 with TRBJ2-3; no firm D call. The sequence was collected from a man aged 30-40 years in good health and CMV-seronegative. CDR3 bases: TGTGCCAGCAGCGTAGGAGCCACAGATACGCAGTATTTT. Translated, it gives CASSVGATDTQYF.